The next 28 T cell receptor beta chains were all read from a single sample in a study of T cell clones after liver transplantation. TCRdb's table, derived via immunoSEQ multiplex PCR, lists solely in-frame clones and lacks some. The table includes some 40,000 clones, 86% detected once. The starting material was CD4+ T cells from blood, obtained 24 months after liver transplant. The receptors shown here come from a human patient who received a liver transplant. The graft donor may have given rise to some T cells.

Here the CDR3 reads CASSPRGEGGTNEQFF. The CDR3 region has the DNA TGTGCCAGTAGTCCCCGGGGGGAGGGAGGGACGAATGAGCAGTTCTTC. This chain joins TRBV19 and TRBJ2-1; 7 positions agree with TRBD2. V gave up 5 bases and J gave up 7 bases; unmatched junction bases: 14. This CDR3 comprises 16 residues. The germline CDR1 and CDR2 sequences are LNHDA and SQIVND (reference sequence).

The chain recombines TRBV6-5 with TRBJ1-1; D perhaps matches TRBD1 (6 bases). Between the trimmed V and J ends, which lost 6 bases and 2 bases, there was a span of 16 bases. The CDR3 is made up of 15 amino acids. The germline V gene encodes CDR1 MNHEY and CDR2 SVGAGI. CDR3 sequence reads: CASRRGGGLNTEAFF. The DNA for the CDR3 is TGTGCCAGCAGGAGAGGAGGGGGGCTAAACACTGAAGCTTTCTTT.

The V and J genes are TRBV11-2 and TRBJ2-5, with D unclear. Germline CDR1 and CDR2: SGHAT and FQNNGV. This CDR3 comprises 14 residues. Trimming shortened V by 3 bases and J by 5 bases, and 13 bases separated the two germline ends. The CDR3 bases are TGTGCCAGCAGCTTGCTTCTGGGCCCGGAGACCCAGTACTTC. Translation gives CASSLLLGPETQYF.

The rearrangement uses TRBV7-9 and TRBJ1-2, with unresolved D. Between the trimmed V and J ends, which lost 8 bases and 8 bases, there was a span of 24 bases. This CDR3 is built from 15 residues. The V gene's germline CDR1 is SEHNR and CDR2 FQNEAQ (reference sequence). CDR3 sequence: CASGQAEGPFSGYTF. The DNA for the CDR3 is TGTGCCAGCGGGCAGGCAGAGGGTCCTTTTTCGGGCTACACCTTC.

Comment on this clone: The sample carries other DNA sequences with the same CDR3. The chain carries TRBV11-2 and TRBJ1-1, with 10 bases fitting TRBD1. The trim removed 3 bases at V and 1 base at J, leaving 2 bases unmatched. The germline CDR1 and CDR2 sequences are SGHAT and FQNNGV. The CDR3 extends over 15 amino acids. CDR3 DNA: TGTGCCAGCAGCTTGGGACAGGGGAGGAACACTGAAGCTTTCTTT. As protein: CASSLGQGRNTEAFF.

CDR3 in DNA: TGTGCCAGCAGCTTATTAAGGACCTCCTACGAGCAGTACTTC. It is translated as CASSLLRTSYEQYF. The genes are TRBV7-8 and TRBJ2-7; D not certain. The germline gives CDR1 SGHVS, CDR2 FQNEAQ. Trimming took off 2 bases at V and 0 bases at J, with 8 bases between the two ends. The CDR3 is made up of 14 amino acids. Full variable domain (outside the CDR3, taken from reference TRBV7-8 and TRBJ2-7): GAGVSQSPRYKVAKRGQDVALRCDPISGHVSLFWYQQALGQGPEFLTYFQNEAQLDKSGLPSDRFFAERPEGSVSTLKIQRTQQEDSAVYLCASSLLRTSYEQYFGPGTRLTVT.

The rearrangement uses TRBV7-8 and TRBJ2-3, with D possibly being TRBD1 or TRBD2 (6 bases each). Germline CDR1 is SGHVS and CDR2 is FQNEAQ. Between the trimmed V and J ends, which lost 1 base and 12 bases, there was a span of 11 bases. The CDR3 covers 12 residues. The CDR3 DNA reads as TGTGCCAGCAGCTTAGACCGGGGGCTACAGTATTTT. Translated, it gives CASSLDRGLQYF.

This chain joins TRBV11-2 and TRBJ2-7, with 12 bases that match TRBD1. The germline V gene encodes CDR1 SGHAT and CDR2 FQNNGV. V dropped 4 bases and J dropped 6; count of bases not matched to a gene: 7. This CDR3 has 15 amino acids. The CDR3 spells CASSYGGQGASEQYF. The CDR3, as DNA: TGTGCCAGCAGCTATGGGGGACAGGGGGCTAGCGAGCAGTACTTC.

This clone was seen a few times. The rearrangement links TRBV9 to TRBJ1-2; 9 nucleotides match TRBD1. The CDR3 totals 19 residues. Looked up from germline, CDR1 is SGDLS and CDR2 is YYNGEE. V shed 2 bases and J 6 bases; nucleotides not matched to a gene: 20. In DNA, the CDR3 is TGTGCCAGCAGCGTTCATACGGGACAGGGTGTCTTTGGGAGGGATGGCTACACCTTC. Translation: CASSVHTGQGVFGRDGYTF. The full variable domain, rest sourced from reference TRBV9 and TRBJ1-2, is DSGVTQTPKHLITATGQRVTLRCSPRSGDLSVYWYQQSLDQGLQFLIQYYNGEERAKGNILERFSAQQFPDLHSELNLSSLELGDSALYFCASSVHTGQGVFGRDGYTFGSGTRLTVV.

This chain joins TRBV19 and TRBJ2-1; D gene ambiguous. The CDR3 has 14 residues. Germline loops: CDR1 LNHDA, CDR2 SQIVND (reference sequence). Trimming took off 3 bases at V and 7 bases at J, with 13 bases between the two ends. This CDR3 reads CASSMSLPENEQFF. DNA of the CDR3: TGTGCCAGTAGTATGTCTCTCCCGGAGAATGAGCAGTTCTTC.

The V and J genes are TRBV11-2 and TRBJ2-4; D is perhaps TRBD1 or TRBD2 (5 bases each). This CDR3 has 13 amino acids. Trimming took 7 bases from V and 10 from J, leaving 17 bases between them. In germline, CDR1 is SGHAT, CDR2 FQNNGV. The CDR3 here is CASNLSPGRIQYF. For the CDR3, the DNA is TGTGCCAGCAACCTCTCTCCGGGACGGATTCAGTACTTC.

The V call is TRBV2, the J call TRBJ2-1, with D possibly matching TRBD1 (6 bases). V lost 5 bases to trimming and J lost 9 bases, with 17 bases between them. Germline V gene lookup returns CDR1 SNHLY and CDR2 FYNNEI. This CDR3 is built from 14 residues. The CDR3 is CASSSSNRDREQFF. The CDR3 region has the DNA TGTGCCAGCAGTTCGTCAAACAGGGATCGTGAGCAGTTCTTC.

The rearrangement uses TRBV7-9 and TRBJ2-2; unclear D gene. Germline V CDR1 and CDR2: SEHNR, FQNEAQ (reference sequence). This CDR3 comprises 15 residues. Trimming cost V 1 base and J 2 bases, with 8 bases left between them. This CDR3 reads CASSLGASNTGELFF. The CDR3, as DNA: TGTGCCAGCAGCTTAGGTGCCAGTAACACCGGGGAGCTGTTTTTT.

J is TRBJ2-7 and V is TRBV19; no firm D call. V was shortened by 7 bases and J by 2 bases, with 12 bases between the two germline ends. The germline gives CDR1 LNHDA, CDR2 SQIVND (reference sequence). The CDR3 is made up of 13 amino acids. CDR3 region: CASTPTPPYEQYF. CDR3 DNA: TGTGCCAGTACACCGACCCCTCCCTACGAGCAGTACTTC.

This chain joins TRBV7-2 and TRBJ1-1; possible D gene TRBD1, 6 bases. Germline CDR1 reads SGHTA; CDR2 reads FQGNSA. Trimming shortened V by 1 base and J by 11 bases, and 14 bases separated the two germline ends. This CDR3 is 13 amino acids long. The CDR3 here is CASSLGVQGSAFF. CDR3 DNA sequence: TGTGCCAGCAGCTTAGGTGTGCAGGGGTCGGCTTTCTTT.

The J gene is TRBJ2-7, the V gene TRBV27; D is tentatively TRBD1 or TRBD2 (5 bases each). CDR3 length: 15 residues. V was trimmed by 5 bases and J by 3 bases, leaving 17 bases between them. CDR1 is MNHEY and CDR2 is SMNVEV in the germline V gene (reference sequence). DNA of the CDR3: TGTGCCAGCAGTGTGACAGCCATTGGGGGCTACGAGCAGTACTTC. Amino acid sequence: CASSVTAIGGYEQYF.

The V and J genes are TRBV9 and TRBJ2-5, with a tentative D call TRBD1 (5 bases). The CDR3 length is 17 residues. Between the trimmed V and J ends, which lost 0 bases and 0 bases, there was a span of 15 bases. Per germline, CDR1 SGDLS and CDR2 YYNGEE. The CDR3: CASSVGPGPPNQETQYF. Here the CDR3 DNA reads TGTGCCAGCAGCGTAGGCCCAGGGCCTCCGAACCAAGAGACCCAGTACTTC.

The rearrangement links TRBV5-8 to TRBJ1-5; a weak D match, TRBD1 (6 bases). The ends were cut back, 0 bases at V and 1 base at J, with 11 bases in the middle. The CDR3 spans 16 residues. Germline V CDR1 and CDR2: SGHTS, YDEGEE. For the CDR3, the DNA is TGTGCCAGCAGCTTGGGACAGGTCACCAGCAATCAGCCCCAGCATTTT. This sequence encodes CASSLGQVTSNQPQHF.

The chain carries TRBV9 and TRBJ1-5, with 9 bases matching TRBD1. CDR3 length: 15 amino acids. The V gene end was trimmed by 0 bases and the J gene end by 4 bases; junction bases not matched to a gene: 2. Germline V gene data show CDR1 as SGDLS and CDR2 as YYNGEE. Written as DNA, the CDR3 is TGTGCCAGCAGCGTAGGGGGACAGGGAAATCAGCCCCAGCATTTT. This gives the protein CASSVGGQGNQPQHF.

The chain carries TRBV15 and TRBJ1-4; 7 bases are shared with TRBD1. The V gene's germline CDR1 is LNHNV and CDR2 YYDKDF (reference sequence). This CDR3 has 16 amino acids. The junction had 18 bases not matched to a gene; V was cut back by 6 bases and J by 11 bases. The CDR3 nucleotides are TGTGCCACCAGGGCATCAGGGGGGACTACGGCGCAGAAACTGTTTTTT. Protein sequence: CATRASGGTTAQKLFF.

CDR3 residues: CASSGLGVTYGYTF. CDR3 nucleotides: TGCGCCAGCAGCGGGCTCGGGGTAACCTATGGCTACACCTTC. The rearrangement links TRBV5-1 to TRBJ1-2; no definite D call. V was cut by 4 bases and J by 4 bases, with 14 bases left in between. This CDR3 comprises 14 residues. CDR1 is SGHRS, CDR2 YFSETQ, per germline.

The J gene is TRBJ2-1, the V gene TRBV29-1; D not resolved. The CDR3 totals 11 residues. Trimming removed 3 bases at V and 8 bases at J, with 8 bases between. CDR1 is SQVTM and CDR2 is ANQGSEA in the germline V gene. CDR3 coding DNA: TGCAGCGTTGAGGTCGGCCATGAGCAGTTCTTC. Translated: CSVEVGHEQFF.

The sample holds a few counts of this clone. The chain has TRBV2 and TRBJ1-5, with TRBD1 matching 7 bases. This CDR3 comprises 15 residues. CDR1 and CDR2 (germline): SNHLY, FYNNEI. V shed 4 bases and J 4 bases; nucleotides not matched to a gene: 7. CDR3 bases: TGTGCCAGCAGTGTTGGGACAGCATCAAATCAGCCCCAGCATTTT. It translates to CASSVGTASNQPQHF.

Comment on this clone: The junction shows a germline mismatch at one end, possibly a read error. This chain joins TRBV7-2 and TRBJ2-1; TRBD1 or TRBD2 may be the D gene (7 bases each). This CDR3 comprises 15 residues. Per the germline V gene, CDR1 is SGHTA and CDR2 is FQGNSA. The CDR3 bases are TGTGCCAGCAGCTCCCAGGGGGGGGGACATACCTTACCTATCTTC. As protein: CASSSQGGGHTLPIF.

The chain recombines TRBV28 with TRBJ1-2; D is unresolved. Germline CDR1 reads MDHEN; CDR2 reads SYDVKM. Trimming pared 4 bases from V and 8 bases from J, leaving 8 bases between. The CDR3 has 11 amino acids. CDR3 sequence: CASSWVGGYTF. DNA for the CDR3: TGTGCCAGCAGTTGGGTCGGGGGCTACACCTTC.

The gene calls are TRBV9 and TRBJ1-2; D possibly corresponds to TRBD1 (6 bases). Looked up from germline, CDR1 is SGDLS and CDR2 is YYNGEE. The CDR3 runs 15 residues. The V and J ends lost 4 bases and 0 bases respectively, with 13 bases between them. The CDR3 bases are TGTGCCAGCAGCCGATCGACAGGAGCTAACTATGGCTACACCTTC. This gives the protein CASSRSTGANYGYTF. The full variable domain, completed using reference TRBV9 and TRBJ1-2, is DSGVTQTPKHLITATGQRVTLRCSPRSGDLSVYWYQQSLDQGLQFLIQYYNGEERAKGNILERFSAQQFPDLHSELNLSSLELGDSALYFCASSRSTGANYGYTFGSGTRLTVV.

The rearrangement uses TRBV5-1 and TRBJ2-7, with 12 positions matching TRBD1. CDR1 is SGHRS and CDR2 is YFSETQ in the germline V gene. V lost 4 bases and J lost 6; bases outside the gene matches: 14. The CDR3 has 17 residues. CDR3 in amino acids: CASSKRWDRGRDSEQYF. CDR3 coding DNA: TGCGCCAGCAGCAAGCGCTGGGACAGGGGGCGAGATTCCGAGCAGTACTTC. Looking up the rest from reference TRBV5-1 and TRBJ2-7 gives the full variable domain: KAGVTQTPRYLIKTRGQQVTLSCSPISGHRSVSWYQQTPGQGLQFLFEYFSETQRNKGNFPGRFSGRQFSNSRSEMNVSTLELGDSALYLCASSKRWDRGRDSEQYFGPGTRLTVT.

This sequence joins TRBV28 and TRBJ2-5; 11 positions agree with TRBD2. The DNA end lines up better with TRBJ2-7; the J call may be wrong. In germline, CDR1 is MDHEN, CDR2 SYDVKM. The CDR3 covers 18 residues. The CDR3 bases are TGTGCCAGCAGTTCCTCGCACCCGGGACTAGCGGCCTACTACGAGCAGTACTTC. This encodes CASSSSHPGLAAYYEQYF.